This T cell receptor beta chain was observed in a study of a mutant IDH1 vaccine in newly diagnosed glioma. On the study more broadly: Patients began vaccination 4-6 weeks after radiotherapy alone, or with temozolomide cycles.

Time point noted: week 35, safety follow-up. Vaccination comprised doses that each held 300 ug of mutant IDH1 20-mer peptide, plus topical imiquimod. V was pared by 0 bases and J by 10 bases, with 16 bases between. The CDR3 totals 15 residues. Germline loops: CDR1 SEHNR, CDR2 FQNEAQ (reference sequence). As for this clone: Its antigen is unknown.

Only in-frame clones appear in the TCRdb table, and some are missing; sequencing was by immunoSEQ multiplex PCR. The table includes about 69,000 clones, roughly 86% detected once. The chain joins TRBV7-9 to TRBJ2-1; D unclear. Specimen: PBMCs, collected from a glioma patient whose treatment included an IDH1 peptide vaccine. The clonotype was recovered from a young man with glioma. CDR3 amino acids: CASSLAGRGLREQFF. The DNA of the CDR3 is TGTGCCAGCAGCTTAGCGGGAAGAGGCCTAAGGGAGCAGTTCTTC.